This T cell receptor (beta chain) was sequenced during a study of blood T cell repertoires in COVID-19. Study information: Specimens from acute and convalescent COVID-19 originated in the United States, Italy and Spain. PBMCs, B-cell-depleted T cells, or T cells provided the cDNA or gDNA that made up the material.

There are 17 residues in the CDR3. Germline CDR1 KGHSH, CDR2 LQKENI. V shed 6 bases and J 0 bases; nucleotides not matched to a gene: 10. As handled by the study authors: By means of reference gene primer amplification, nucleated cell counts were estimated. Libraries were prepared by immunoSEQ multiplex PCR; TCRdb keeps only in-frame clonotypes and omits some of them. D and trimming were read from the DNA, whereas the V and J calls and clone size are those reported in that table. The table shows about 240,000 clones, with about four fifths occurring only once. The chain links TRBV18 to TRBJ2-7, with 11 bases matching TRBD2. This TCR derives from a woman of 80 years or more with acute or convalescent COVID-19. The sample consisted of peripheral blood. CDR3 nucleotide sequence: TGTGCCAGCTCGACGACTAGCGGGGAAGGAAGCTCCTACGAGCAGTACTTC. Translation gives CASSTTSGEGSSYEQYF.